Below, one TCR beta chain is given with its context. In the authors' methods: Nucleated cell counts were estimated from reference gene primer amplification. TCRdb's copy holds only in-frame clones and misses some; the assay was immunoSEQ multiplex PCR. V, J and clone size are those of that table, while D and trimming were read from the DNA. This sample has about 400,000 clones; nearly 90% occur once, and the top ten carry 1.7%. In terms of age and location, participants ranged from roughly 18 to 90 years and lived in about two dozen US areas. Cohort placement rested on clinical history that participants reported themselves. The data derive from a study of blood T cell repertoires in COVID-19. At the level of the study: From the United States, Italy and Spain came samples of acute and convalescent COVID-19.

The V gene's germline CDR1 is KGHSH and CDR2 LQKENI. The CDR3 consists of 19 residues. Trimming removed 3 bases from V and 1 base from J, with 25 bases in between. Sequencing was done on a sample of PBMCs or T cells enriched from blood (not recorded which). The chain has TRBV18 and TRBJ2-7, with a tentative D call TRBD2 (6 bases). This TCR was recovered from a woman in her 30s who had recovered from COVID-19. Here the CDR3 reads CASSPYGGKVRVESYEQYF. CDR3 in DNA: TGTGCCAGCTCACCCTACGGGGGTAAGGTGAGGGTCGAATCCTACGAGCAGTACTTC.